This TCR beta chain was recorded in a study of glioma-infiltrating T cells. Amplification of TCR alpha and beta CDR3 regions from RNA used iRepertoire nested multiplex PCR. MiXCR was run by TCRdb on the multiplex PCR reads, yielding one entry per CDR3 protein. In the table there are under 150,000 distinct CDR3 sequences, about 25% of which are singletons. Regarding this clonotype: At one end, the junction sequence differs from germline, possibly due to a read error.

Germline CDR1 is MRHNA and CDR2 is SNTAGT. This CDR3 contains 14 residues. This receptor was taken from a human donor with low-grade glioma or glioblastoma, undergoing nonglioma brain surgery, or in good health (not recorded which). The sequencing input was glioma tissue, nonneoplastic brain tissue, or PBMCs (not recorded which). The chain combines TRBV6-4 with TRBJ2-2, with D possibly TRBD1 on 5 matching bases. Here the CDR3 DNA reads TGTGGCAGCACCACCAGGGAAGGCACCGGGGAGCTGTTTTTT. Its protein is CGSTTREGTGELFF.